These 18 T cell receptor beta chains were all obtained from the same sample, sequenced in a study of blood T cell repertoires in COVID-19. Using immunoSEQ multiplex PCR, the repertoire was profiled, and TCRdb retains in-frame clones only, with some absent. The top ten hold over 9% of the sample, which has roughly 280,000 clones, about 90% seen once. Source material: peripheral blood. These receptors all stem from a woman aged 30 to 39 with COVID-19, enrolled during active disease.

The chain carries TRBV24-1 and TRBJ2-7; 12 nucleotides match TRBD1. The length of the CDR3 is 16 residues. Per the germline V gene, CDR1 is KGHDR and CDR2 is SFDVKD. V dropped 5 bases and J dropped 5; count of bases not matched to a gene: 9. CDR3 sequence: CATSGSPGQGADEQYF. The CDR3 nucleotides are TGTGCCACCAGTGGTTCGCCGGGACAGGGGGCCGACGAGCAGTACTTC.

Details on this clone: One end of the junction is discordant with germline, which a read error may explain. The chain joins TRBV7-3 to TRBJ2-1; no firm D call. The CDR3 contains 16 residues. The germline gives CDR1 SGHTA, CDR2 FQGTGA. The CDR3 sequence: CASSLTNKRAYNEQFF. The CDR3 DNA reads TGTGCCAGCAGTTTAACGAATAAACGGGCCTACAATGAGCAGTTCTTC.

The chain uses TRBV2 and TRBJ2-1; 7 bases agree with TRBD2. The V and J ends lost 7 bases and 8 bases, in that order; junction bases with no gene match: 11. From germline, CDR1 is SNHLY and CDR2 FYNNEI. The CDR3 runs to 14 residues. The CDR3 bases are TGTGCCAGCAACGCCTGGGGGGGAGTCGATGAGCAGTTCTTC. Its protein product is CASNAWGGVDEQFF.

The CDR3 protein is CASSQEGLAGHEQFF. CDR3 DNA sequence: TGTGCCAGCAGCCAAGAAGGACTAGCGGGACATGAGCAGTTCTTC. This rearrangement joins TRBV4-2 to TRBJ2-1; TRBD2 agrees at 12 bases. The CDR3 is 15 amino acids. The J segment lost 8 bases and the V segment lost 0 bases, leaving 2 bases of the junction unmatched. CDR1 and CDR2 from the germline V gene are LGHNA and YNFKEQ.

The gene calls are TRBV7-2 and TRBJ2-4, with 7 bases fitting TRBD1. The germline gives CDR1 SGHTA, CDR2 FQGNSA. CDR3 length: 15 residues. The V gene end was trimmed by 5 bases and the J gene end by 6 bases; junction bases not matched to a gene: 10. CDR3 coding DNA: TGTGCCAGCAGCCAGCCGACAGGGCCCAGAAACATTCAGTACTTC. Residues: CASSQPTGPRNIQYF.

This rearrangement joins TRBV27 to TRBJ2-1; 12 nucleotides line up with TRBD2. The CDR3 consists of 14 residues. The germline V gene encodes CDR1 MNHEY and CDR2 SMNVEV (reference sequence). With 8 bases clipped from V and 10 bases from J, the junction kept 9 bases outside the gene matches. CDR3 bases: TGTGCCAGCTCTAGCGGGAGGGCCCTCCGGGAGCAGTTCTTC. Translating it yields CASSSGRALREQFF.

The V and J genes are TRBV7-9 and TRBJ1-2; unclear D gene. CDR3 length: 18 amino acids. Germline V lookup: CDR1 SEHNR, CDR2 FQNEAQ (reference sequence). Trimming pared 5 bases from V and 2 bases from J, leaving 24 bases between. This CDR3 reads CASSPPRQGFPRNYGYTF. CDR3 nucleotides: TGTGCCAGCAGCCCGCCGAGGCAAGGCTTTCCTCGGAACTATGGCTACACCTTC.

J is TRBJ2-7 and V is TRBV27; 7 bases fit TRBD2. Germline values: CDR1 MNHEY, CDR2 SMNVEV (reference sequence). The CDR3 is 16 amino acids. V gave up 5 bases and J gave up 1 base; unmatched junction bases: 11. CDR3 amino acids: CASSPTLAAGSYEQYF. The CDR3 DNA sequence: TGTGCCAGCAGTCCGACTCTAGCGGCTGGATCCTACGAGCAGTACTTC.

This clone was seen a handful of times. The chain combines TRBV5-1 with TRBJ2-7; TRBD1 is a possible D gene (6 bases). The CDR3 consists of 15 residues. From germline, CDR1 is SGHRS and CDR2 YFSETQ. V was trimmed by 3 bases and J by 2 bases, leaving 15 bases between them. As DNA, the CDR3 is TGCGCCAGCAGCTGGGGGCTAACAGGGACCTACGAGCAGTACTTC. It codes for CASSWGLTGTYEQYF.

This clone is a singleton in its sample. The chain carries TRBV9 and TRBJ1-3; unclear D gene. Trimming pared 4 bases from V and 0 bases from J, leaving 17 bases between. Per germline, CDR1 SGDLS and CDR2 YYNGEE. The CDR3 runs 17 residues. The CDR3 DNA follows: TGTGCCAGCAGCCCTTCCGTGCGAGGAATCTCTGGAAACACCATATATTTT. Its protein product is CASSPSVRGISGNTIYF.

J is TRBJ2-7 and V is TRBV15; perhaps TRBD1 as D (6 bases). Trimming took off 1 base at V and 0 bases at J, with 10 bases between the two ends. The CDR3 covers 15 residues. In germline, CDR1 is LNHNV, CDR2 YYDKDF (reference sequence). DNA for the CDR3: TGTGCCACCAGCAGAGGACAGGTCCCCTCCTACGAGCAGTACTTC. As protein: CATSRGQVPSYEQYF.

This clone was found once. This chain connects TRBV7-2 to TRBJ2-1; 12 positions match TRBD2. V lost 5 bases and J lost 7; bases outside the gene matches: 18. Germline V CDR1 and CDR2: SGHTA, FQGNSA. The length of the CDR3 is 19 residues. DNA for the CDR3: TGTGCCAGCAGCCTAACCGGGACACGGACTAGCGGGATTAAGAATGAGCAGTTCTTC. Protein product: CASSLTGTRTSGIKNEQFF.

J is TRBJ2-7 and V is TRBV5-1; D is unresolved. The CDR3 runs 15 residues. Trimming pared 0 bases from V and 1 base from J, leaving 11 bases between. Germline CDR1 SGHRS, CDR2 YFSETQ. CDR3 region: CASSLASQHSYEQYF. Written as DNA, the CDR3 is TGCGCCAGCAGCTTGGCCTCCCAACATTCCTACGAGCAGTACTTC.

The chain is built from TRBV10-3 and TRBJ2-2; D is perhaps TRBD1 (5 bases). Trimming removed 8 bases at V and 1 base at J, with 8 bases between. The CDR3 extends over 13 amino acids. Germline V gene lookup returns CDR1 ENHRY and CDR2 SYGVKD. The CDR3 protein is CAIFQGNTGELFF. The CDR3 DNA is TGTGCCATCTTTCAGGGGAACACCGGGGAGCTGTTTTTT.

The genes are TRBV6-5 and TRBJ1-1; TRBD1 matches 9 bases. J gave up 11 bases and V 6 bases, and 16 bases lay outside the gene matches. The CDR3 is 15 residues long. CDR1 and CDR2 from the germline V gene are MNHEY and SVGAGI. The CDR3 region has the DNA TGTGCCAGCAGATCCCCGGGACAGGGCCTCAATATGGCTTTCTTT. Translated, it gives CASRSPGQGLNMAFF.

The genes are TRBV4-3 and TRBJ2-4, with 8 nucleotides matching TRBD1. CDR1 and CDR2 from the germline V gene are LGHNA and YSLEER. The V gene end was trimmed by 5 bases and the J gene end by 3 bases; junction bases not matched to a gene: 3. The CDR3 length is 14 residues. The CDR3 nucleotides are TGCGCCAGCAGCAGAACAGGGGGCAAAAACATTCAGTACTTC. It specifies CASSRTGGKNIQYF.

The chain recombines TRBV2 with TRBJ2-7, with no clear D. CDR3 length equals 12 residues. CDR1 and CDR2 (germline): SNHLY, FYNNEI. The V end lost 7 bases, the J end lost 1 base, and 8 bases lay between the germline ends. The CDR3 bases are TGTGCCAGCACTCCTCGGTCCTACGAGCAGTACTTC. It translates to CASTPRSYEQYF.

The rearrangement joins TRBV5-4 to TRBJ2-5, with D hard to call. V lost 4 bases, J lost 5 bases, and 15 bases lay in between. Per the germline V gene, CDR1 is SGHNT and CDR2 is YYREEE (reference sequence). This CDR3 has 14 amino acids. CDR3: CASSLRPIGETQYF. The CDR3 DNA is TGTGCCAGCAGCCTACGACCCATCGGGGAGACCCAGTACTTC.